The 30 T cell receptor beta chains in this list originate from one sample, sequenced in a study of T cells after yellow fever vaccination. TCRdb analysed the 5' RACE reads with MiXCR anew, one entry per CDR3 protein. There are 500,000 to 700,000 distinct CDR3 sequences in the sample; less than 20% occur only once, and roughly an eighth lies in the top ten. Sequencing used PBMCs, obtained 15 days after the yellow fever booster vaccination. The receptors shown here come from a man aged 25-45 years who received the YFV17D yellow fever vaccine.

The chain recombines TRBV29-1 with TRBJ2-7; D unresolved. CDR1 is SQVTM, CDR2 ANQGSEA, per germline. Trimming cost V 1 base and J 2 bases, with 15 bases left between them. The CDR3 has 15 residues. CDR3 bases: TGCAGCGTTGAAGGGACCCAAAACGGCGCCTACGAGCAGTACTTC. This codes for CSVEGTQNGAYEQYF.

This clonotype was counted a few times. This sequence joins TRBV7-6 and TRBJ1-5; D unclear. Germline V CDR1 and CDR2: SGHVS, FNYEAQ. V lost 1 base, J lost 4 bases, and 5 bases lay in between. The CDR3 extends over 13 amino acids. CDR3 bases: TGTGCCAGCAGCTTAGACGAAAATCAGCCCCAGCATTTT. It is translated as CASSLDENQPQHF.

This clonotype showed up just a few times. V gene TRBV7-3 combines with J gene TRBJ2-1; 9 nucleotides agree with TRBD1. V trimming: 1 base; J trimming: 11 bases; junction bases outside the gene matches: 18. CDR1 and CDR2 (germline): SGHTA, FQGTGA. The CDR3 is made up of 18 amino acids. CDR3 region: CASSLMTWGQGEGDQQFF. CDR3 coding DNA: TGTGCCAGCAGCTTAATGACCTGGGGACAGGGTGAGGGGGATCAGCAGTTCTTC.

There are a few counts of this clonotype. The gene calls are TRBV5-1 and TRBJ2-1; TRBD2 matches at 10 bases. V dropped 0 bases and J dropped 7; count of bases not matched to a gene: 7. The CDR3 is made up of 16 amino acids. Germline V gene lookup returns CDR1 SGHRS and CDR2 YFSETQ. CDR3 protein: CASSLVTSGNRNEQFF. CDR3 coding DNA: TGCGCCAGCAGCTTGGTAACTAGCGGGAATAGGAATGAGCAGTTCTTC.

J is TRBJ2-1 and V is TRBV7-2; 7 bases line up with TRBD1. Germline V gene sequence: CDR1 SGHTA, CDR2 FQGNSA. CDR3 length: 14 amino acids. V was pared by 2 bases and J by 9 bases, with 7 bases of the junction left unmatched. Here the CDR3 DNA reads TGTGCCAGCAGCTTATTGACAGGGTTGGTTGAGCAGTTCTTC. Its protein product is CASSLLTGLVEQFF.

The rearrangement uses TRBV20-1 and TRBJ2-1; maybe TRBD2 (6 bases). The CDR3 consists of 15 residues. V was pared by 1 base and J by 4 bases, with 14 bases between. Germline CDR1 DFQATT, CDR2 SNEGSKA (reference sequence). In DNA, the CDR3 is TGCAGTGCTAGAGCAGCTAGCGCAGGGTACAATGAGCAGTTCTTC. As protein: CSARAASAGYNEQFF.

This chain uses TRBV20-1 with TRBJ1-4; D might be TRBD1 (5 bases). V lost 3 bases and J 8 bases, leaving 13 bases between the germline ends. This CDR3 has 13 amino acids. CDR1 and CDR2 (germline): DFQATT, SNEGSKA (reference sequence). CDR3 in DNA: TGCAGTGCTAGGCGTTCTCGGGACGAAAAACTGTTTTTT. This translates into CSARRSRDEKLFF.

As DNA, the CDR3 is TGTGCCAGCAGTTTAACTAGCGGGCCCGCAGATACGCAGTATTTT. It codes for CASSLTSGPADTQYF. The chain links TRBV12-3 or TRBV12-4 to TRBJ2-3, with TRBD2 matching over 9 bases. This CDR3 has 15 residues. Germline trimming cut 2 bases from V and 4 bases from J; bases unmatched to any gene: 4.

A single count supports this clonotype. The V gene is TRBV20-1, the J gene TRBJ2-3, with a possible D match to TRBD2 (7 bases). Germline loops: CDR1 DFQATT, CDR2 SNEGSKA (reference sequence). The length of the CDR3 is 14 residues. V was cut by 6 bases and J by 1 base, with 14 bases left in between. The CDR3 DNA reads TGCAGTGCCCTCCGGGGGGCCGGCACAGATACGCAGTATTTT. As protein: CSALRGAGTDTQYF.

The rearrangement uses TRBV28 and TRBJ2-7; 8 nucleotides agree with TRBD1. Unmatched junction bases numbered 13, after V lost 4 bases and J lost 5 bases. Germline CDR1 is MDHEN and CDR2 is SYDVKM. CDR3 length: 16 amino acids. CDR3 sequence (DNA): TGTGCCAGCAGTTCCCATCGACAGGGGAGGAAAAACGAGCAGTACTTC. Its protein product is CASSSHRQGRKNEQYF.

Only a few counts were recorded for this clonotype. This rearrangement joins TRBV21-1 to TRBJ1-5; the table assigns TRBD1, which was not confirmed against the DNA. TRBV21-1 is shown as a pseudogene. CDR3 length: 14 residues. CDR3 nucleotide sequence: TGTGCCAGCAGCCCTTGGACAGGGAGTCAGCCCCAGCATTTT. Amino acid sequence: CASSPWTGSQPQHF.

This clonotype was seen only a few times. The V call is TRBV9, the J call TRBJ1-1; 12 bases agree with TRBD1. Germline CDR1 and CDR2: SGDLS and YYNGEE. The CDR3 runs 19 residues. V trimming: 3 bases; J trimming: 4 bases; junction bases outside the gene matches: 16. In DNA, the CDR3 is TGTGCCAGCAGCGCGGACCGTGGGGACAGGGGGCGGTGGAGCACTGAAGCTTTCTTT. This encodes CASSADRGDRGRWSTEAFF.

The J gene is TRBJ2-5, the V gene TRBV7-2; tentatively, D is TRBD1 (5 bases). Germline CDR1 SGHTA, CDR2 FQGNSA. V dropped 2 bases and J dropped 4 bases, with 11 bases sitting between them. The CDR3 is made up of 14 amino acids. CDR3 region: CASSLTGPRETQYF. The CDR3 region has the DNA TGTGCCAGCAGCTTAACAGGTCCTAGAGAGACCCAGTACTTC.

The J gene is TRBJ1-2, the V gene TRBV7-2; D perhaps matches TRBD1 (6 bases). CDR1 and CDR2 from the germline V gene are SGHTA and FQGNSA. This CDR3 spans 14 amino acids. The V end was cut by 4 bases, the J end by 5 bases, with 14 bases between. In DNA, the CDR3 is TGTGCCAGCAGCTCTTACGAGGGGGGGTATGGCTACACCTTC. It encodes CASSSYEGGYGYTF.

This chain links TRBV5-1 with TRBJ2-1; 9 nucleotides align to TRBD2. Germline V gives CDR1 SGHRS, CDR2 YFSETQ. V lost 5 bases and J lost 4; bases outside the gene matches: 10. The CDR3 covers 16 residues. The CDR3 loop reads CASSLLTSGDYNEQFF. The CDR3 nucleotides are TGCGCCAGCAGTTTATTGACTAGCGGAGATTACAATGAGCAGTTCTTC.

The table lists this clonotype with a few counts. The rearrangement links TRBV12-3 or TRBV12-4 to TRBJ2-5; 10 bases map to TRBD1. CDR3 length equals 16 residues. V was clipped by 4 bases and J by 1 base; unmatched bases: 6. The CDR3 loop reads CASSSGTGDPQETQYF. The CDR3 DNA reads as TGTGCCAGCAGTTCCGGGACAGGGGACCCCCAAGAGACCCAGTACTTC.

This clonotype has more than one count but fewer than ten. The chain uses TRBV5-1 and TRBJ1-2; D might be TRBD1 (6 bases). This CDR3 contains 14 residues. CDR1 and CDR2 (germline): SGHRS, YFSETQ. Trimming pared 4 bases from V and 4 bases from J, leaving 14 bases between. CDR3 coding DNA: TGCGCCAGCAGCCTAGGACAGTCGGGCTATGGCTACACCTTC. Translated: CASSLGQSGYGYTF.

The chain recombines TRBV7-7 with TRBJ2-7, with no clear D. The germline CDR1 and CDR2 sequences are SSHAT and FNYEAQ (reference sequence). CDR3 length: 13 amino acids. Trimming removed 1 base at V and 6 bases at J, with 10 bases between. Here the CDR3 DNA reads TGTGCCAGCAGCTTAGTGGGCATGGGCGAGCAGTACTTC. Its translation: CASSLVGMGEQYF.

The gene calls are TRBV29-1 and TRBJ2-5; no clear D gene. The CDR3 totals 11 residues. V was cut by 5 bases and J by 2 bases, with 6 bases left in between. Per germline, CDR1 SQVTM and CDR2 ANQGSEA. This CDR3 is CSVWVQETQYF. As DNA, the CDR3 is TGCAGCGTTTGGGTTCAAGAGACCCAGTACTTC.

This clonotype was counted a single time. This chain links TRBV28 with TRBJ2-7, with TRBD2 matching over 8 bases. The germline gives CDR1 MDHEN, CDR2 SYDVKM. The junction had 9 bases not matched to a gene; V was cut back by 4 bases and J by 7 bases. The CDR3 sequence is 14 residues long. The CDR3: CASSSPRTGGEQYF. The CDR3, as DNA: TGTGCCAGCAGTTCCCCTCGGACGGGAGGGGAGCAGTACTTC. Variable domain in full (rest from reference TRBV28 and TRBJ2-7): DVKVTQSSRYLVKRTGEKVFLECVQDMDHENMFWYRQDPGLGLRLIYFSYDVKMKEKGDIPEGYSVSREKKERFSLILESASTNQTSMYLCASSSPRTGGEQYFGPGTRLTVT.

The chain uses TRBV25-1 and TRBJ1-1; D gene ambiguous. V lost 2 bases to trimming and J lost 0 bases, with 10 bases between them. The germline gives CDR1 MGHDK, CDR2 SYGVNS. The CDR3 length is 15 residues. CDR3 nucleotides: TGTGCCAGCAGTGAACTTTCCGCGATGAACACTGAAGCTTTCTTT. Its translation: CASSELSAMNTEAFF.

This clonotype was observed a handful of times. The chain carries TRBV20-1 and TRBJ2-7; 8 bases are a match to TRBD1. With V trimmed by 6 bases and J by 5 bases, 9 bases remained unmatched. CDR3 size: 13 residues. Germline values: CDR1 DFQATT, CDR2 SNEGSKA (reference sequence). CDR3 coding DNA: TGCAGTGCACCGGGACAGGCCCGGGACGAGCAGTACTTC. Its translation: CSAPGQARDEQYF.

The sample holds one count of this clonotype. The V gene is TRBV20-1, the J gene TRBJ2-3; unclear D gene. CDR3 length: 13 residues. From germline, CDR1 is DFQATT and CDR2 SNEGSKA (reference sequence). Trimming took off 6 bases at V and 1 base at J, with 11 bases between the two ends. CDR3 protein: CSATPAGTDTQYF. The DNA of the CDR3 is TGCAGTGCGACGCCGGCGGGCACAGATACGCAGTATTTT.

This chain connects TRBV28 to TRBJ2-2, with D hard to call. This CDR3 spans 14 amino acids. The V gene's germline CDR1 is MDHEN and CDR2 SYDVKM. Trimming shortened V by 6 bases and J by 4 bases, and 12 bases separated the two germline ends. The CDR3, as DNA: TGTGCCAGCAGCTTCGGCGAATCCACCGGGGAGCTGTTTTTT. The encoded protein is CASSFGESTGELFF. Supplemented by reference TRBV28 and TRBJ2-2, the full variable domain reads DVKVTQSSRYLVKRTGEKVFLECVQDMDHENMFWYRQDPGLGLRLIYFSYDVKMKEKGDIPEGYSVSREKKERFSLILESASTNQTSMYLCASSFGESTGELFFGEGSRLTVL.

The chain joins TRBV12-3 or TRBV12-4 to TRBJ2-1, with a weak D call TRBD2 (5 bases). The germline V and J ends were trimmed by 5 bases and 8 bases, with 13 bases remaining between them. This CDR3 spans 13 amino acids. CDR3 sequence reads: CASSPRGIDEQFF. CDR3 nucleotide sequence: TGTGCCAGCAGTCCCCGAGGGATCGATGAGCAGTTCTTC.

This clonotype appeared a few times. The genes are TRBV7-6 and TRBJ2-7; D ambiguous. This CDR3 is built from 12 residues. Germline V gives CDR1 SGHVS, CDR2 FNYEAQ. V lost 4 bases, J lost 5 bases, and 9 bases lay in between. The CDR3 DNA follows: TGTGCCAGCAGCTATTTCCAGGACGAGCAGTACTTC. Residues: CASSYFQDEQYF.

The chain carries TRBV7-2 and TRBJ2-7, with D perhaps being TRBD1 or TRBD2 (5 bases each). The CDR3 is 15 residues long. In germline, CDR1 is SGHTA, CDR2 FQGNSA. The V end lost 2 bases, the J end lost 4 bases, and 15 bases lay between the germline ends. The CDR3 loop reads CASSLSGRGVYEQYF. CDR3 bases: TGTGCCAGCAGCTTATCTGGACGAGGGGTATACGAGCAGTACTTC.

This clonotype has only a few counts. The gene calls are TRBV2 and TRBJ2-7; D perhaps matches TRBD1 (6 bases). The germline V and J ends were trimmed by 5 bases and 0 bases, with 14 bases remaining between them. This CDR3 spans 15 amino acids. Germline V gene lookup returns CDR1 SNHLY and CDR2 FYNNEI. CDR3 coding DNA: TGTGCCAGCAGTACTGACAGGAGGAGCTCCTACGAGCAGTACTTC. Translated: CASSTDRRSSYEQYF.

This clonotype was counted between two and nine times. The chain employs TRBV20-1 and TRBJ2-2, with D perhaps assigned TRBD1 or TRBD2 (5 bases each). Germline-derived CDR1 and CDR2 are DFQATT and SNEGSKA (reference sequence). The CDR3 has 13 residues. The germline V and J ends were trimmed by 5 bases and 6 bases, with 13 bases remaining between them. Here the CDR3 DNA reads TGCAGTGCTCTAGACAGAGGGTCCGGGGAGCTGTTTTTT. Translating it yields CSALDRGSGELFF.

The V call is TRBV7-2, the J call TRBJ1-2, with 7 bases matching TRBD1. The ends lost 5 bases at V and 4 bases at J; junction bases unmatched: 4. The germline CDR1 and CDR2 sequences are SGHTA and FQGNSA. The CDR3 runs to 13 residues. CDR3 region: CASSEGQFYGYTF. The CDR3 nucleotides are TGTGCCAGCAGCGAGGGACAGTTCTATGGCTACACCTTC.